A selection of T cell receptor beta chains follows, all from one sample in a study of tumor-infiltrating lymphocytes in localized non-small cell lung cancer. Measured with immunoSEQ multiplex PCR; TCRdb has only the in-frame clones, and not every one. The table has roughly 25,000 clones, roughly 71% seen once. Sequences were obtained from lung tumor tissue. These receptor sequences come from a human donor with non-small cell lung cancer. Each CDR3 is given with its conserved first and last residue. A D gene is named only where the DNA matches it firmly. Clone sizes are given selectively: once, few, many, or a class where the clone is expanded.

d_call	v_call	clone_size	j_call	cdr3_nt	cdr3_aa
-	TRBV6-6	few	TRBJ2-7	TGTGCCAGCGGGATACAGGGCGCCTACGAGCAGTACTTC	CASGIQGAYEQYF
-	TRBV19	few	TRBJ2-2	TGTGCCAGTAGTATAGTGGGCACCGGGGAGCTGTTTTTT	CASSIVGTGELFF
-	TRBV2	-	TRBJ2-7	TGTGCCAGCAGTGAACGTGCAGTCTACTCCTACGAGCAGTACTTC	CASSERAVYSYEQYF
TRBD1	TRBV7-9	-	TRBJ1-2	TGTGCCAGCAGCTTTGCGCGACAGGGCTCAATCAACTATGGCTACACCTTC	CASSFARQGSINYGYTF
TRBD2	TRBV14	few	TRBJ2-1	TGTGCCAGCAGCCAAGATCGGACTAGCGCCTACAATGAGCAGTTCTTC	CASSQDRTSAYNEQFF
-	TRBV9	-	TRBJ1-2	TGTGCCAGCAGCGCAAGGACAGACTACTATGGCTACACCTTC	CASSARTDYYGYTF
TRBD2	TRBV27	few	TRBJ2-1	TGTGCCAGCAGTCTAGCGGGAGGGCCAGATGAGCAGTTCTTC	CASSLAGGPDEQFF
-	TRBV25-1	-	TRBJ2-3	TGTGCCAGCAGTAGAGATACGCAGTATTTT	CASSRDTQYF
-	TRBV4-2	-	TRBJ1-6	TGTGCCAGCAGCCAAGATCCCGGAGACCTTAATTCACCCCTCCACTTT	CASSQDPGDLNSPLHF
TRBD2	TRBV7-2	-	TRBJ2-2	TGTGCCAGCAGCTTGGGAAGCGGGATTTACACCGGGGAGCTGTTTTTT	CASSLGSGIYTGELFF
-	TRBV29-1	-	TRBJ2-1	TGCAGCGTTGACCTTAACGATGAGCAGTTCTTC	CSVDLNDEQFF
-	TRBV27	few	TRBJ1-2	TGTGCCAGCAGGCCCTCCACAGGTTATGGCTACACCTTC	CASRPSTGYGYTF
TRBD1	TRBV5-1	once	TRBJ2-5	TGCGCCAGCAGCTACGACAGGGTTCAGGGGCAAGAGACCCAGTACTTC	CASSYDRVQGQETQYF
-	TRBV6-1	-	TRBJ1-5	TGTGCCAGCAGTGAATCCGGACAGACGAGCAATCAGCCCCAGCATTTT	CASSESGQTSNQPQHF
-	TRBV7-9	-	TRBJ2-7	TGTGCCAGCAGCTTAGGCGCATCCTACGAGCAGTACTTC	CASSLGASYEQYF
-	TRBV5-6	-	TRBJ2-7	TGTGCCAGCAGCTTGAGTTTGGGTGCCTCCGAGCAGTACTTC	CASSLSLGASEQYF
-	TRBV6-1	-	TRBJ1-2	TGTGCCAGCGGTAACTATGGCTACACCTTC	CASGNYGYTF
TRBD2	TRBV10-3	once	TRBJ2-7	TGTGCCACGGGAGCGGGAGGGAGGGAGCAGTACTTC	CATGAGGREQYF
-	TRBV29-1	-	TRBJ1-4	TGCAGCGCTCTGGACAGTAATAATGAAAAACTGTTTTTT	CSALDSNNEKLFF
TRBD1	TRBV10-1	-	TRBJ2-7	TGCGCCAGCAGTGGTCGGAGGACAGGGTCCCACGAGCAGTACTTC	CASSGRRTGSHEQYF
-	TRBV11-1	-	TRBJ2-3	TGTGCCAGCAGCCTAGCCACTGGCACAGATACGCAGTATTTT	CASSLATGTDTQYF
-	TRBV7-9	-	TRBJ2-1	TGTGCCAGCAGCCCGTTAGCTGAGCAGTTCTTC	CASSPLAEQFF
-	TRBV6-5	-	TRBJ2-7	TGTGCCAGCAGCCCCCGAGTCGGGGTCTCCTACGAGCAGTACTTC	CASSPRVGVSYEQYF
TRBD1	TRBV10-2	-	TRBJ1-4	TGCGCCAGCAGTTTACAGGGGGCAACTAATGAAAAACTGTTTTTT	CASSLQGATNEKLFF
TRBD2	TRBV28	few	TRBJ2-7	TGTGCCAGCAGTTTAGAACTAGCGGTTGCCTACGAGCAGTACTTC	CASSLELAVAYEQYF
TRBD2	TRBV5-4	few	TRBJ2-5	TGTGCCAGCAGCTTGGCGTGGACTAGTCAATCCCAAGAGACCCAGTACTTC	CASSLAWTSQSQETQYF
-	TRBV28	-	TRBJ1-5	TGTGCCAGCAGTCGGACGTCCCGCAATCAGCCCCAGCATTTT	CASSRTSRNQPQHF
-	TRBV7-8	-	TRBJ2-7	TGTGCCAGCAGCCTACGGACGGGGCGCCTCGAGCAGTACTTC	CASSLRTGRLEQYF
TRBD1	TRBV6-1	-	TRBJ1-5	TGTGCCAGCAATACAGGGGCAGGGAATCAGCCCCAGCATTTT	CASNTGAGNQPQHF
TRBD2	TRBV5-6	-	TRBJ2-7	TGTGCCAGCAGCCCCTTAGGTGCTAGCGGATTCTCCTACGAGCAGTACTTC	CASSPLGASGFSYEQYF
-	TRBV7-2	-	TRBJ2-5	TGTGCCAGCAGCCGCTCTCGTGGGCGAATTCAAGAGACCCAGTACTTC	CASSRSRGRIQETQYF
-	TRBV2	-	TRBJ1-1	TGTGCCAGCAATACACAACAGAACACTGAAGCTTTCTTT	CASNTQQNTEAFF
-	TRBV6-1	-	TRBJ1-5	TGTGCCAGCAGTGTCAATGGTCTAGAACCCCAGCATTTT	CASSVNGLEPQHF
-	TRBV6-5	few	TRBJ2-1	TGTGCCAGCAGAGAAAGGGGGAAGCAGTTCTTC	CASRERGKQFF
-	TRBV5-5	-	TRBJ2-5	TGTGCCAGCAGCCTGGGAAGGGAGACCCAGTACTTC	CASSLGRETQYF
TRBD2	TRBV10-2	few	TRBJ2-3	TGCGCCAGCAGCCAGACTAGCGGGAGGGCCAAAGATACGCAGTATTTT	CASSQTSGRAKDTQYF
-	TRBV10-2	-	TRBJ1-5	TGCGCCAGCAGTGAGGGGGAGGTAAGCAATCAGCCCCAGCATTTT	CASSEGEVSNQPQHF